This note documents a single TCR beta chain sequence. Germline loops: CDR1 MNHEY, CDR2 SMNVEV (reference sequence). CDR3 size: 17 residues. V lost 5 bases, J lost 1 base, and 7 bases stayed unmatched. Described treatment: 15 to 20 received Ad26.COV2.S at low or high dose, single or two shots; roughly 5 received placebo; per-sample allocation not given. Collection of samples fell on day 63 after the first vaccine or placebo injection. These data are taken from a study of Ad26.COV2.S vaccination and SARS-CoV-2 variants. Some clones are missing from TCRdb's copy, which holds only in-frame ones; the method was immunoSEQ multiplex PCR. In the table there are 400,000 to 450,000 clones, roughly 90% of which are singletons.

The specimen comprised peripheral blood, sampled in a trial of Ad26.COV2.S vaccine versus placebo. The sequence was obtained from a person aged 18-65 years who received the Ad26.COV2.S COVID-19 vaccine or a placebo. The chain couples TRBV27 to TRBJ2-1; 11 nucleotides agree with TRBD2. CDR3 bases: TGTGCCAGCAGTCACGGGACTAGCGGATTGTCCTACAATGAGCAGTTCTTC. Translated: CASSHGTSGLSYNEQFF.